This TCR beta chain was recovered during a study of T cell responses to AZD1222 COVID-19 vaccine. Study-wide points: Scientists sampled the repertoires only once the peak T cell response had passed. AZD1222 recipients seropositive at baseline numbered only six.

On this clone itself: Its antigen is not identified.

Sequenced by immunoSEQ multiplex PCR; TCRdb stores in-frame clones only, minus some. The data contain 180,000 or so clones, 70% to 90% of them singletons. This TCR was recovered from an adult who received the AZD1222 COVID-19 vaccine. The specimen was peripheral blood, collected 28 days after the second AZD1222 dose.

CDR3 bases: TGTGCCATCAGTTCTATTAGCGGGAGCGGGGCAGATACGCAGTATTTT. Amino acid sequence: CAISSISGSGADTQYF. The genes are TRBV10-3 and TRBJ2-3; 9 bases are shared with TRBD2. The CDR3 runs to 16 residues. With V trimmed by 5 bases and J by 4 bases, 10 bases remained unmatched. The germline gives CDR1 ENHRY, CDR2 SYGVKD.